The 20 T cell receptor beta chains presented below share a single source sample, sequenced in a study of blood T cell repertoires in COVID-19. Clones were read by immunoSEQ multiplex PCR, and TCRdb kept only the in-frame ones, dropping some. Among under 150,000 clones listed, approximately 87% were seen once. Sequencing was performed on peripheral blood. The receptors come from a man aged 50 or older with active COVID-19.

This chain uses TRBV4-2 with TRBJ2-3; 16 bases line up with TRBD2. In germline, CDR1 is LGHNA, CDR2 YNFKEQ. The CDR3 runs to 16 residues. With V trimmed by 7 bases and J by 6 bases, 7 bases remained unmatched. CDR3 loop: CASNFGTSGGADTQYF. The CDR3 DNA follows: TGTGCCAGCAACTTCGGGACTAGCGGGGGGGCGGATACGCAGTATTTT.

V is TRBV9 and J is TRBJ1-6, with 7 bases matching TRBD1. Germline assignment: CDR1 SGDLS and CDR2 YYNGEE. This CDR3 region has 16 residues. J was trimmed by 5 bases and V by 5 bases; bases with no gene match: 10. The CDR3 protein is CASSYPSGQHNSPLHF. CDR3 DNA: TGTGCCAGCAGTTATCCCTCGGGACAGCATAATTCACCCCTCCACTTT.

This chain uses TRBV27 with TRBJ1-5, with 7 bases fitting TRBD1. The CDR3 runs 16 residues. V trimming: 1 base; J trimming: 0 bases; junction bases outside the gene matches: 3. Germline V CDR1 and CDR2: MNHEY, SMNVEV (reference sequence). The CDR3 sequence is CASSLWAGGSNQPQHF. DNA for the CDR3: TGTGCCAGCAGTTTATGGGCAGGGGGTAGCAATCAGCCCCAGCATTTT.

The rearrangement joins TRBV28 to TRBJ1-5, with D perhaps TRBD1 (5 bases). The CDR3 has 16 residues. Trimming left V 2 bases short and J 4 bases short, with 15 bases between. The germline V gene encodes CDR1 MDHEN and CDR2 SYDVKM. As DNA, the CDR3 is TGTGCCAGCAGTTTAGGGGCCGCCGGAGCAAATCAGCCCCAGCATTTT. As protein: CASSLGAAGANQPQHF.

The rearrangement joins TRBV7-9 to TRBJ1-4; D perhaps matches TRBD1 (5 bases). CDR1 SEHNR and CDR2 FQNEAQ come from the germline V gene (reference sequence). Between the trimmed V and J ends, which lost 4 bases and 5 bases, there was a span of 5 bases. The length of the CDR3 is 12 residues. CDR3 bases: TGTGCCAGCAGCTCAGGGAATGAAAAACTGTTTTTT. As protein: CASSSGNEKLFF.

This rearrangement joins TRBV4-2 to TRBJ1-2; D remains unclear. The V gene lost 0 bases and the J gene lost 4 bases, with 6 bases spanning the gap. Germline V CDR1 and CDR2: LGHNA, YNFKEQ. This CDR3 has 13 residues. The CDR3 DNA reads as TGTGCCAGCAGCCAAGAGTCCGGCTATGGCTACACCTTC. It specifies CASSQESGYGYTF.

CDR3 in DNA: TGCAGTGCTAGTGTCGCTAGCGGGGGGGCGGATGAGCAGTACTTC. It is translated as CSASVASGGADEQYF. The chain couples TRBV20-1 to TRBJ2-7; TRBD2 matches at 12 bases. CDR3 length equals 15 residues. CDR1 is DFQATT and CDR2 is SNEGSKA in the germline V gene (reference sequence). V dropped 3 bases and J dropped 7; count of bases not matched to a gene: 10.

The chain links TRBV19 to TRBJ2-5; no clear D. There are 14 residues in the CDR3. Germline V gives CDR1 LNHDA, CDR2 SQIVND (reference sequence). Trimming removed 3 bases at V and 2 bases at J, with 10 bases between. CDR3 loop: CASSISSGQETQYF. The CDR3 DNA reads TGTGCCAGTAGTATTAGTTCAGGACAAGAGACCCAGTACTTC.

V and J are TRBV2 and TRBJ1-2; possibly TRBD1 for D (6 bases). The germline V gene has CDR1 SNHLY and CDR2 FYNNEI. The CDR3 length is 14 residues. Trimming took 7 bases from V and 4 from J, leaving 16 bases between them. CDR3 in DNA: TGTGCCAGCAATATAGGGGGAATGGGCTATGGCTACACCTTC. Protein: CASNIGGMGYGYTF.

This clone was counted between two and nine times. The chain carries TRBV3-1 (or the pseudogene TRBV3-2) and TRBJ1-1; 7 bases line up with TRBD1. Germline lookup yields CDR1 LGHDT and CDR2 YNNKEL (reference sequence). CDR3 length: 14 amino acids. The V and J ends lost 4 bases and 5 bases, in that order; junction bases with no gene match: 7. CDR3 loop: CASSLSGGRTEAFF. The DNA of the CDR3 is TGTGCCAGCAGCCTCTCAGGGGGAAGGACTGAAGCTTTCTTT.

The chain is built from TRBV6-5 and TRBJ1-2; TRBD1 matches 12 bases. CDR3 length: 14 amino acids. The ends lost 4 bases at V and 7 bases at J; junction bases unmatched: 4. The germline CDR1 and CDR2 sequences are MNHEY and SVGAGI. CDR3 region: CASSSGQGASGYTF. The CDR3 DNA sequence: TGTGCCAGCAGTTCGGGACAGGGGGCCTCTGGCTACACCTTC.

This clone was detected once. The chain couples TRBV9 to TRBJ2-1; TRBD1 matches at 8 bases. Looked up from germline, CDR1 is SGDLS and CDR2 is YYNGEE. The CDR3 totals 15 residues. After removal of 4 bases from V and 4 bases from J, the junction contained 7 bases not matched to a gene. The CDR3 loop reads CASSPRDRSYNEQFF. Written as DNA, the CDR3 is TGTGCCAGCAGCCCCCGGGACAGGAGTTACAATGAGCAGTTCTTC.

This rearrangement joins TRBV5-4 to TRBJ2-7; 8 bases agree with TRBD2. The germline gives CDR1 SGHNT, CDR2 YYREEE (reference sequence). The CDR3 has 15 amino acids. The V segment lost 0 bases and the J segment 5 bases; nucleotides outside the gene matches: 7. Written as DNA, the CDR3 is TGTGCCAGCAGCTTGGCTCCTCGGGGGGGAAACGAGCAGTACTTC. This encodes CASSLAPRGGNEQYF.

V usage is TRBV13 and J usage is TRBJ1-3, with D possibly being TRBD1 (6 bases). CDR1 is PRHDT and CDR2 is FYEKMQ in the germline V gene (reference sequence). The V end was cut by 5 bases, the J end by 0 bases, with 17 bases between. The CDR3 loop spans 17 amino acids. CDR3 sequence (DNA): TGTGCCAGCAGCCCAGCCGTGGACAGTAGCTCTGGAAACACCATATATTTT. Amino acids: CASSPAVDSSSGNTIYF.

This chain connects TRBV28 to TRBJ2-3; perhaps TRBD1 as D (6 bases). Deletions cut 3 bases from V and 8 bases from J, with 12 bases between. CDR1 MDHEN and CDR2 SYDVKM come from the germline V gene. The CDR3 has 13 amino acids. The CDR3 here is CASSFGTQGTQYF. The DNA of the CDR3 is TGTGCCAGCAGTTTCGGGACACAAGGTACGCAGTATTTT.

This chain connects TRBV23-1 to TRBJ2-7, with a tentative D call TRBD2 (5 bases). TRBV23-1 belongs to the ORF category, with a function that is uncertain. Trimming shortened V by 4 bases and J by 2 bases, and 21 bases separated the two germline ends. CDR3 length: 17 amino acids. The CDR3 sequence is CASSPPEGQENTYEQYF. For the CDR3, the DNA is TGCGCCAGCAGTCCGCCAGAGGGCCAGGAAAATACCTACGAGCAGTACTTC.

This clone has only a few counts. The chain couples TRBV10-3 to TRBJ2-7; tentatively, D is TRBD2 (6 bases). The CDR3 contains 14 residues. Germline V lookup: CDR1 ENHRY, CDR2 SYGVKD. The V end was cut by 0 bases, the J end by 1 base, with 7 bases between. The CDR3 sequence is CAISESGLSYEQYF. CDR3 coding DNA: TGTGCCATCAGTGAGTCGGGACTGTCCTACGAGCAGTACTTC.

The CDR3 spells CASSQVTGAYEQYF. The CDR3 DNA follows: TGTGCCAGCAGCCAAGTGACCGGAGCCTACGAGCAGTACTTC. This rearrangement joins TRBV3-1 (or the pseudogene TRBV3-2) to TRBJ2-7; D unresolved. This CDR3 has 14 residues. CDR1 is LGHDT, CDR2 YNNKEL, per germline (reference sequence). Trimming stripped 1 base from V and 2 bases from J, with 9 bases between.

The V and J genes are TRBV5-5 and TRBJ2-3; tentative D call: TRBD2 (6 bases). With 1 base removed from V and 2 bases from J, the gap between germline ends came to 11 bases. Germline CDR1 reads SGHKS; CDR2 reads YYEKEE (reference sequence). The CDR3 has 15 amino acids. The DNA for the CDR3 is TGTGCCAGCAGCTTGCCGGGGGTGATCACAGATACGCAGTATTTT. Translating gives CASSLPGVITDTQYF.

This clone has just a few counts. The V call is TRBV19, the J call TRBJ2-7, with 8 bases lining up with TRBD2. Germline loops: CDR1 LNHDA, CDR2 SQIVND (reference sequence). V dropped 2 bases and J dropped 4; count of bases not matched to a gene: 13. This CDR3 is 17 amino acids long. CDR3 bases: TGTGCCAGTAGTATACGTCCCGTCCGGGGGGGCGTATACGAGCAGTACTTC. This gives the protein CASSIRPVRGGVYEQYF. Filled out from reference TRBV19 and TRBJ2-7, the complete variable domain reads DGGITQSPKYLFRKEGQNVTLSCEQNLNHDAMYWYRQDPGQGLRLIYYSQIVNDFQKGDIAEGYSVSREKKESFPLTVTSAQKNPTAFYLCASSIRPVRGGVYEQYFGPGTRLTVT.